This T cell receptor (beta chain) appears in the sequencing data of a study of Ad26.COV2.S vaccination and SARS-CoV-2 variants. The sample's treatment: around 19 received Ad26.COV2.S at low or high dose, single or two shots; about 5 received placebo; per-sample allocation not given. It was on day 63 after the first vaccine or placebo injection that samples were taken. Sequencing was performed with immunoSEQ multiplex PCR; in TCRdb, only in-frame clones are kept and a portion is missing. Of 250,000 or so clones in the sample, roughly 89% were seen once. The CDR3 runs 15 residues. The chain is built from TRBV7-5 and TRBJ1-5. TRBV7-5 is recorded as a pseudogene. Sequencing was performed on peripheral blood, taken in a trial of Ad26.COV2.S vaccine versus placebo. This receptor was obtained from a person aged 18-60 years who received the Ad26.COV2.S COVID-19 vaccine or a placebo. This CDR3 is CARPMGGSRNQPQHF. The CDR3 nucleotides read TGTGCCAGGCCTATGGGGGGCTCCCGGAATCAGCCCCAGCATTTT.